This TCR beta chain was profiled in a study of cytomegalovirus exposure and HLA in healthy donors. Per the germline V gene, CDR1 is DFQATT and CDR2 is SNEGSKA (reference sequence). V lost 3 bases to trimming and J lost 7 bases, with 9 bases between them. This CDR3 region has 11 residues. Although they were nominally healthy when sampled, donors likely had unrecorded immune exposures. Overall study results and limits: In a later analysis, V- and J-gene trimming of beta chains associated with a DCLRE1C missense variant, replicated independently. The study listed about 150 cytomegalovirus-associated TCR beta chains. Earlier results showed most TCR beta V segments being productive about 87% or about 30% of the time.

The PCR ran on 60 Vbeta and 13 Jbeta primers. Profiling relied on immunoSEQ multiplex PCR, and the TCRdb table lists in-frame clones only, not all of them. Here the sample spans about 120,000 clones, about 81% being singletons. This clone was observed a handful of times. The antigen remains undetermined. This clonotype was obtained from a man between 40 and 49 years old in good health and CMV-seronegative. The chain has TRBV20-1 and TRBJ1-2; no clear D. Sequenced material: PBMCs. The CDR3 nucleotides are TGCAGTGCTAGTATTTCGGGTGGCTACACCTTC. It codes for CSASISGGYTF.